One and the same sample provided the 19 T cell receptor beta chains below, sequenced in a study of T cells after yellow fever vaccination. TCRdb re-derived calls from the 5' RACE reads in MiXCR, one entry per CDR3 protein. The repertoire holds 200,000 to 300,000 distinct CDR3 sequences, 3.6% seen once, with 19% in the top ten. The starting material was PBMCs, obtained 15 days after the yellow fever booster vaccination. Receptors originate from a man aged 18 to 29 who received the YFV17D yellow fever vaccine.

This clonotype was counted ten times or more. J is TRBJ2-4 and V is TRBV20-1; tentative D call: TRBD2 (6 bases). In germline, CDR1 is DFQATT, CDR2 SNEGSKA (reference sequence). Trimming shortened V by 2 bases and J by 1 base, and 15 bases separated the two germline ends. CDR3 size: 16 residues. The CDR3 DNA reads as TGCAGTGCTAGAAAAGTGGGTGGGGGGGCCAAAAACATTCAGTACTTC. As protein: CSARKVGGGAKNIQYF.

This clonotype showed up many times. The chain has TRBV5-1 and TRBJ1-1, with 11 bases identical to TRBD1. The germline CDR1 and CDR2 sequences are SGHRS and YFSETQ. The CDR3 extends over 19 amino acids. V shed 0 bases and J 3 bases; nucleotides not matched to a gene: 13. The CDR3 spells CASSLVLPMGQGVDTEAFF. CDR3 nucleotide sequence: TGCGCCAGCAGCTTGGTTTTGCCCATGGGACAGGGGGTCGACACTGAAGCTTTCTTT.

About this clonotype itself: A much larger clone differs from this one at a single base, so this may be a read error. This chain's CDR3 is CASSFGQGARDRQYF. The CDR3 DNA follows: TGTGCCAGCAGCTTCGGACAGGGGGCAAGAGATAGGCAGTATTTT. The chain uses TRBV7-9 and TRBJ2-3; 11 nucleotides agree with TRBD1. The CDR3 is 15 amino acids. CDR1 and CDR2 from the germline V gene are SEHNR and FQNEAQ (reference sequence). The variable domain in full, completed from reference TRBV7-9 and TRBJ2-3, reads DTGVSQNPRHKITKRGQNVTFRCDPISEHNRLYWYRQTLGQGPEFLTYFQNEAQLEKSRLLSDRFSAERPKGSFSTLEIQRTEQGDSAMYLCASSFGQGARDRQYFGPGTRLTVL.

This clonotype was seen repeatedly, ten times or more. V and J are TRBV30 and TRBJ2-5; D perhaps matches TRBD1 (6 bases). Per germline, CDR1 GTSNPN and CDR2 SVGIG (reference sequence). Trimming left V 0 bases short and J 5 bases short, with 7 bases between. This CDR3 contains 12 residues. The CDR3 sequence is CAWSVQGETQYF. In DNA, the CDR3 is TGTGCCTGGAGTGTACAGGGTGAGACCCAGTACTTC.

The genes are TRBV12-2 and TRBJ2-5. TRBV12-2 is noted as a pseudogene. There are 16 residues in the CDR3. CDR3 DNA: TGTGCAAGTCGCAAAGGAGCAGGTTTGGGTCGAGAGACCCAGTACTTC. Its translation is CASRKGAGLGRETQYF.

In its sample, this clonotype was seen many times. The CDR3 region is CASSYDGGNQPQHF. CDR3 coding DNA: TGTGCCAGCAGTTATGACGGAGGAAATCAGCCCCAGCATTTT. V usage is TRBV6-6 and J usage is TRBJ1-5; D gene unclear. The germline gives CDR1 MNHNY, CDR2 SVGAGI (reference sequence). The CDR3 runs to 14 residues. Trimming cost V 3 bases and J 4 bases, with 10 bases left between them.

This chain links TRBV7-9 with TRBJ2-5; D call uncertain. Trimming took 1 base from V and 4 from J, leaving 10 bases between them. The CDR3 totals 14 residues. Germline CDR1 is SEHNR and CDR2 is FQNEAQ (reference sequence). The CDR3 DNA sequence: TGTGCCAGCAGCTTAGTTAGGGTCCTAGAGACCCAGTACTTC. Translation: CASSLVRVLETQYF.

This clonotype came up many times. The chain has TRBV7-3 and TRBJ2-3; 7 nucleotides align to TRBD2. V lost 1 base and J lost 6; bases outside the gene matches: 1. This CDR3 is 13 amino acids long. Germline CDR1 reads SGHTA; CDR2 reads FQGTGA. The CDR3 sequence is CASSLREGDTQYF. CDR3 DNA: TGTGCCAGCAGCTTAAGGGAGGGGGATACGCAGTATTTT.

The sample holds many counts of this clonotype. This rearrangement joins TRBV5-1 to TRBJ2-3, with 8 bases matching TRBD2. CDR3 length: 17 amino acids. Germline CDR1 and CDR2: SGHRS and YFSETQ. Trimming removed 5 bases from V and 3 bases from J; junction bases left unmatched: 14. The CDR3 loop reads CASSLTRGTRGTDTQYF. The CDR3 nucleotides are TGCGCCAGCAGTTTGACTCGCGGGACTAGGGGGACAGATACGCAGTATTTT.

This clonotype was seen ten or more times. The rearrangement uses TRBV7-3 and TRBJ2-1; D not certain. The CDR3 totals 15 residues. V was cut by 1 base and J by 3 bases, with 10 bases left in between. Germline CDR1 reads SGHTA; CDR2 reads FQGTGA. CDR3 residues: CASSLRSRDYNEQFF. CDR3 DNA: TGTGCCAGCAGCTTAAGGTCAAGGGACTACAATGAGCAGTTCTTC.

Ten or more counts support this clonotype. V and J are TRBV7-2 and TRBJ1-1; D is possibly TRBD1 (5 bases). This CDR3 contains 14 residues. Trimming shortened V by 1 base and J by 4 bases, and 10 bases separated the two germline ends. In germline, CDR1 is SGHTA, CDR2 FQGNSA. The DNA of the CDR3 is TGTGCCAGCAGCTTAGTCGGGGGGGGCACTGAAGCTTTCTTT. This sequence encodes CASSLVGGGTEAFF. The whole variable domain, filled in from reference TRBV7-2 and TRBJ1-1, reads GAGVSQSPSNKVTEKGKDVELRCDPISGHTALYWYRQSLGQGLEFLIYFQGNSAPDKSGLPSDRFSAERTGGSVSTLTIQRTQQEDSAVYLCASSLVGGGTEAFFGQGTRLTVV.

The V gene is TRBV20-1, the J gene TRBJ2-1, with TRBD2 matching over 13 bases. This CDR3 is built from 13 residues. CDR1 and CDR2 from the germline V gene are DFQATT and SNEGSKA (reference sequence). Germline trimming cut 4 bases from V and 8 bases from J; bases unmatched to any gene: 2. CDR3 region: CSAKLAGGDEQFF. CDR3 DNA: TGCAGTGCTAAACTAGCGGGGGGGGATGAGCAGTTCTTC.

The CDR3 sequence is CSATWKTQYF. The CDR3 DNA sequence: TGCAGTGCTACTTGGAAGACCCAGTACTTC. This sequence joins TRBV20-1 and TRBJ2-5, with D unresolved. V lost 4 bases and J 6 bases, leaving 6 bases between the germline ends. The CDR3 runs to 10 residues. The germline gives CDR1 DFQATT, CDR2 SNEGSKA (reference sequence).

This clonotype has at least ten counts. The J gene is TRBJ2-2, the V gene TRBV5-1, with 12 bases lining up with TRBD2. Germline CDR1 SGHRS, CDR2 YFSETQ. V trimming: 3 bases; J trimming: 9 bases; junction bases outside the gene matches: 6. The CDR3 consists of 15 residues. In nucleotides, the CDR3 is TGCGCCAGCAGCTCCGGGACTAGCGGGCGTAGGGAGCTGTTTTTT. Protein: CASSSGTSGRRELFF.

This clonotype was recorded at least ten times. This rearrangement joins TRBV24-1 to TRBJ2-5, with no clear D. The CDR3 contains 12 residues. Looked up from germline, CDR1 is KGHDR and CDR2 is SFDVKD. V shed 3 bases and J shed 2 bases, with 3 bases lying between them. CDR3 DNA: TGTGCCACCAGTGATCCTCAAGAGACCCAGTACTTC. Translating it yields CATSDPQETQYF.

At least ten counts were recorded for this clonotype. CDR3 nucleotide sequence: TGTGCCAGCAAGGGACAGCCGCAAGAGACCCAGTACTTC. Translated, it gives CASKGQPQETQYF. The rearrangement joins TRBV6-2 or TRBV6-3 to TRBJ2-5; 7 bases map to TRBD1. Germline assignment: CDR1 MNHEY and CDR2 SVGEGT. The CDR3 has 13 residues. The V and J ends lost 7 bases and 2 bases, in that order; junction bases with no gene match: 4.

This clonotype was counted at least ten times. The chain uses TRBV20-1 and TRBJ1-2; D gene unclear. CDR1 and CDR2 (germline): DFQATT, SNEGSKA (reference sequence). The CDR3 loop spans 15 amino acids. The germline V and J ends were trimmed by 3 bases and 4 bases, with 18 bases remaining between them. CDR3 in amino acids: CSASLENYFGYGYTF. The CDR3 DNA follows: TGCAGTGCTAGTTTAGAGAACTATTTTGGCTATGGCTACACCTTC.

The table lists this clonotype with many counts. The junction differs from germline at one of its ends, possibly a read error. The genes are TRBV12-3 or TRBV12-4 and TRBJ2-5; unclear D gene. The CDR3 is 11 residues long. CDR3: CASSLVETQYF. CDR3 sequence (DNA): TGTGCCAGCAGCTTAGTAGAGACCCAGTACTTC.

This clonotype was observed many times. The gene calls are TRBV10-3 and TRBJ2-2; 10 bases are a match to TRBD1. Germline CDR1 and CDR2: ENHRY and SYGVKD. The CDR3 extends over 16 amino acids. Trimming removed 5 bases from V and 7 bases from J; junction bases left unmatched: 10. The CDR3 nucleotides are TGTGCCATCAGTTCCGGCCCGGGACAGGGGATCGGGGAGCTGTTTTTT. It is translated as CAISSGPGQGIGELFF.